Listed here are 25 T cell receptor beta chains from one sample, sequenced in a study of T cell responses to AZD1222 COVID-19 vaccine. Measured with immunoSEQ multiplex PCR; TCRdb has only the in-frame clones, and not every one. Of roughly 100,000 clones listed, about 90% are singletons. The source material was peripheral blood, sampled 28 days after the second AZD1222 dose. The receptor source for this set is an adult who received the AZD1222 COVID-19 vaccine.

This clone was detected only once. This sequence joins TRBV7-2 and TRBJ2-2; D possibly matches TRBD1 or TRBD2 (6 bases each). V dropped 1 base and J dropped 4 bases, with 13 bases sitting between them. The length of the CDR3 is 16 residues. CDR1 and CDR2 from the germline V gene are SGHTA and FQGNSA. CDR3 sequence: CASSLVGGLGTGELFF. The CDR3 region has the DNA TGTGCCAGCAGCTTAGTTGGGGGGCTGGGCACCGGGGAGCTGTTTTTT.

This clone has only one observation. The V call is TRBV27, the J call TRBJ1-2; D possibly corresponds to TRBD1 (6 bases). V lost 5 bases to trimming and J lost 8 bases, with 12 bases between them. CDR3 length equals 12 residues. Germline V gene lookup returns CDR1 MNHEY and CDR2 SMNVEV (reference sequence). CDR3 residues: CASSPDSWGYTF. The CDR3 DNA is TGTGCCAGCAGTCCGGACAGTTGGGGCTACACCTTC.

The CDR3: CASSVGPNEKLFF. The CDR3 DNA is TGTGCCAGCAGCGTCGGGCCTAATGAAAAACTGTTTTTT. The chain combines TRBV9 with TRBJ1-4; D not certain. Deletions cut 2 bases from V and 3 bases from J, with 5 bases between. The germline V gene encodes CDR1 SGDLS and CDR2 YYNGEE. This CDR3 spans 13 amino acids.

This clone was seen only once. The chain has TRBV28 and TRBJ1-3; a weak D match, TRBD1 (5 bases). The CDR3 sequence is 15 residues long. The germline gives CDR1 MDHEN, CDR2 SYDVKM. Trimming took 2 bases from V and 2 from J, leaving 10 bases between them. The CDR3 sequence: CASSLGGSAGNTIYF. CDR3 DNA: TGTGCCAGCAGTTTAGGGGGGTCGGCTGGAAACACCATATATTTT.

The genes are TRBV24-1 and TRBJ2-1; no clear D. The CDR3 is made up of 12 amino acids. CDR1 and CDR2 from the germline V gene are KGHDR and SFDVKD. V gave up 4 bases and J gave up 5 bases, with 5 bases separating them. The CDR3 DNA follows: TGTGCCACCAGTGAAGCCAACAATGAGCAGTTCTTC. Translated, it gives CATSEANNEQFF.

This clone has a handful of counts. In this CDR3 the conserved last residue, phenylalanine or tryptophan, is missing, so a read error is likely. The DNA is left out, because the CDR3 cannot be placed on it with certainty; the CDR3 is given as TCRdb lists it. The rearrangement joins TRBV21-1 to TRBJ1-3. TRBV21-1 is listed as a pseudogene. Including both end residues, the CDR3 is 9 amino acids long. CDR3 protein: CASSNYWWV.

This chain uses TRBV19 with TRBJ1-1, with unresolved D. Trimming pared 1 base from V and 1 base from J, leaving 7 bases between. This CDR3 region has 14 residues. CDR1 LNHDA and CDR2 SQIVND come from the germline V gene (reference sequence). CDR3 nucleotide sequence: TGTGCCAGTAGTATAGGCGAGGGGAACACTGAAGCTTTCTTT. Its protein is CASSIGEGNTEAFF. The whole variable domain, remainder taken from reference TRBV19 and TRBJ1-1, is DGGITQSPKYLFRKEGQNVTLSCEQNLNHDAMYWYRQDPGQGLRLIYYSQIVNDFQKGDIAEGYSVSREKKESFPLTVTSAQKNPTAFYLCASSIGEGNTEAFFGQGTRLTVV.

The chain uses TRBV7-9 and TRBJ2-5, with TRBD2 matching 11 bases. The CDR3 covers 17 residues. V dropped 7 bases and J dropped 5; count of bases not matched to a gene: 15. CDR1 is SEHNR, CDR2 FQNEAQ, per germline (reference sequence). The CDR3 is CASIPSPTSGDGETQYF. The CDR3 DNA reads TGTGCCAGCATCCCTAGTCCGACTAGCGGGGACGGGGAGACCCAGTACTTC.

This rearrangement joins TRBV12-3 or TRBV12-4 to TRBJ1-1; no definite D call. Deletions cut 7 bases from V and 11 bases from J, with 20 bases between. The CDR3 runs 13 residues. CDR3 in amino acids: CASTVSPPGVAFF. As DNA, the CDR3 is TGTGCCAGCACCGTTTCTCCCCCGGGTGTGGCTTTCTTT.

The chain carries TRBV15 and TRBJ1-1; no definite D call. CDR3 length equals 14 residues. Between the trimmed V and J ends, which lost 2 bases and 8 bases, there was a span of 15 bases. Looked up from germline, CDR1 is LNHNV and CDR2 is YYDKDF (reference sequence). The CDR3 sequence is CATSRPLSHLEAFF. The DNA for the CDR3 is TGTGCCACCAGCAGACCCTTAAGTCATTTAGAAGCTTTCTTT.

This clone was found a few times. The gene calls are TRBV2 and TRBJ2-1; 8 bases line up with TRBD1. V gave up 4 bases and J gave up 3 bases; unmatched junction bases: 5. The CDR3 is 15 residues long. CDR1 is SNHLY and CDR2 is FYNNEI in the germline V gene. For the CDR3, the DNA is TGTGCCAGCAGTGCGACAGGGGCGATCTACAATGAGCAGTTCTTC. Translating gives CASSATGAIYNEQFF.

The chain joins TRBV4-1 to TRBJ1-6; D gene ambiguous. Germline assignment: CDR1 MGHRA and CDR2 YSYEKL. CDR3 length: 14 residues. V was pared by 8 bases and J by 5 bases, with 13 bases between. CDR3 region: CASAIEPHNSPLHF. The CDR3 nucleotides read TGCGCCAGCGCCATTGAGCCCCATAATTCACCCCTCCACTTT.

The chain joins TRBV29-1 to TRBJ2-2; D gene ambiguous. The CDR3 sequence is 13 residues long. V dropped 7 bases and J dropped 1 base, with 10 bases sitting between them. Germline CDR1 reads SQVTM; CDR2 reads ANQGSEA. As DNA, the CDR3 is TGCAGCGCCCCCTCCGGGAACACCGGGGAGCTGTTTTTT. Protein: CSAPSGNTGELFF.

This chain uses TRBV25-1 with TRBJ1-2; unclear D gene. CDR1 MGHDK and CDR2 SYGVNS come from the germline V gene. V was clipped by 7 bases and J by 3 bases, with 9 bases between them. The CDR3 has 12 residues. CDR3 DNA: TGTGCCAGCATGATCCCCTACTATGGCTACACCTTC. Its protein product is CASMIPYYGYTF.

The chain combines TRBV11-2 with TRBJ2-1; TRBD2 agrees at 10 bases. V dropped 5 bases and J dropped 2; count of bases not matched to a gene: 6. Per germline, CDR1 SGHAT and CDR2 FQNNGV. CDR3 length equals 16 residues. DNA for the CDR3: TGTGCCAGCAGCCCCCCCGGACTAGCGGCCTACAATGAGCAGTTCTTC. As protein: CASSPPGLAAYNEQFF.

This rearrangement joins TRBV18 to TRBJ2-5; TRBD2 matches at 16 bases. The ends lost 5 bases at V and 1 base at J; junction bases unmatched: 7. CDR3 size: 18 residues. Germline-derived CDR1 and CDR2 are KGHSH and LQKENI. The chain's CDR3 is CASSSGTSGGALQETQYF. The CDR3 DNA reads TGTGCCAGCTCATCAGGGACTAGCGGGGGGGCCCTCCAAGAGACCCAGTACTTC.

The J gene is TRBJ2-2, the V gene TRBV5-4; no firm D call. The germline gives CDR1 SGHNT, CDR2 YYREEE (reference sequence). There are 14 residues in the CDR3. V was cut by 7 bases and J by 3 bases, with 13 bases left in between. Here the CDR3 reads CASHRESYTGELFF. The CDR3 DNA sequence: TGTGCCAGCCACAGAGAATCTTACACCGGGGAGCTGTTTTTT.

As regards this clone: The germline gene is not matched at one end of the junction; a read error may be the cause. The chain recombines TRBV27 with TRBJ2-5; no firm D call. CDR3 size: 15 residues. The germline V gene encodes CDR1 MNHEY and CDR2 SMNVEV (reference sequence). The DNA for the CDR3 is TGTGCCAGCAGTTCCCCCAGCGTCCTCCAAGGGACCCAGTACTTC. It specifies CASSSPSVLQGTQYF.

The V call is TRBV2, the J call TRBJ2-7, with 8 bases that match TRBD2. CDR1 and CDR2 (germline): SNHLY, FYNNEI. The J segment lost 3 bases and the V segment lost 7 bases, leaving 8 bases of the junction unmatched. This CDR3 is built from 14 residues. CDR3 in amino acids: CASKGRLAFYEQYF. The CDR3 DNA follows: TGTGCCAGCAAGGGGCGACTAGCGTTCTACGAGCAGTACTTC.

The chain recombines TRBV6-1 with TRBJ1-5; 7 bases fit TRBD1. Losses at the gene ends were 2 bases for V and 5 bases for J; bases not matched to a gene: 9. Germline V gene sequence: CDR1 MNHNS, CDR2 SASEGT. CDR3 length: 16 residues. CDR3 loop: CASSETWQGGYQPQHF. DNA for the CDR3: TGTGCCAGCAGTGAAACTTGGCAGGGGGGATATCAGCCCCAGCATTTT.

The chain links TRBV6-5 to TRBJ1-5, with a possible D match to TRBD1 (6 bases). The CDR3 sequence is 15 residues long. Trimming took 11 bases from V and 0 from J, leaving 17 bases between them. From germline, CDR1 is MNHEY and CDR2 SVGAGI. The CDR3 coding sequence is TGTGCCTCCCAGGACAGTGAATATAGCAATCAGCCCCAGCATTTT. Translating it yields CASQDSEYSNQPQHF.

The V gene is TRBV6-5, the J gene TRBJ2-3; D not certain. Germline CDR1 and CDR2: MNHEY and SVGAGI. This CDR3 contains 13 residues. V lost 4 bases, J lost 4 bases, and 9 bases lay in between. CDR3 DNA sequence: TGTGCCAGCAGTTCAATGTGGGCAGATACGCAGTATTTT. Translating it yields CASSSMWADTQYF.

CDR3 sequence: CASSLRLTPYNSPLHF. The CDR3 coding sequence is TGTGCCAGCAGCCTAAGACTCACCCCTTATAATTCACCCCTCCACTTT. This chain joins TRBV7-2 and TRBJ1-6; no clear D gene. This CDR3 is 16 amino acids long. Trimming cost V 5 bases and J 4 bases, with 15 bases left between them. Germline loops: CDR1 SGHTA, CDR2 FQGNSA.

The rearrangement joins TRBV5-4 to TRBJ2-2, with TRBD2 matching 10 bases. V lost 0 bases, J lost 5 bases, and 10 bases stayed unmatched. The CDR3 totals 18 residues. CDR1 is SGHNT, CDR2 YYREEE, per germline (reference sequence). Here the CDR3 reads CASSLAFSSGGTTGELFF. The CDR3 DNA follows: TGTGCCAGCAGCTTGGCCTTCTCTAGCGGGGGTACAACCGGGGAGCTGTTTTTT.

The rearrangement uses TRBV7-2 and TRBJ2-5, with 10 positions matching TRBD1. The germline gives CDR1 SGHTA, CDR2 FQGNSA. The CDR3 has 15 amino acids. CDR3 in amino acids: CASGQGYNLQETQYF. CDR3 coding DNA: TGTGCGTCGGGACAGGGGTACAACCTACAAGAGACCCAGTACTTC.